This T cell receptor beta chain was profiled in a study of blood T cell repertoires in COVID-19. Germline CDR1 LNHDA, CDR2 SQIVND (reference sequence). Trimming stripped 8 bases from V and 5 bases from J, with 13 bases between. The CDR3 runs to 13 residues. The assay was immunoSEQ multiplex PCR, and TCRdb's table has in-frame clones only and misses some. Seen here are 200,000 to 250,000 clones, under 90% observed once, and the top ten hold about 4.1%. This clone was counted between two and nine times. The chain is built from TRBV19 and TRBJ1-5; TRBD1 might be the D (6 bases). Sequencing was performed on peripheral blood. The origin of this receptor is a man in his forties or fifties with acute or convalescent COVID-19. The CDR3 spells CASAAGEYQPQHF. The CDR3 bases are TGTGCCAGTGCCGCAGGGGAGTATCAGCCCCAGCATTTT.